The TCR beta chain described here comes from a study of T cell responses to AZD1222 COVID-19 vaccine. Study background: Pooled samples include second doses given at about 4 or 12 weeks. Study-wide findings and caveats: It should be noted that donors were predominantly white British and more often female, and clonal diversity was possibly underestimated. Only a handful of AZD1222 recipients tested seropositive at baseline.

The CDR3 totals 19 residues. The V segment lost 2 bases and the J segment 3 bases; nucleotides outside the gene matches: 16. Germline V gene lookup returns CDR1 WNHNN and CDR2 SYGVQD (reference sequence). Worth noting for this clone: Its cognate antigen is unknown.

The table came from immunoSEQ multiplex PCR; TCRdb's copy has only in-frame clones and leaves some out. This table has some 180,000 clones, about nine tenths appearing once. The chain joins TRBV10-1 to TRBJ1-5; TRBD1 matches at 7 bases. The material was peripheral blood, obtained on day 0 of AZD1222 vaccination. The receptor was derived from an adult in good health. The CDR3 DNA reads TGCGCCAGCAGTGAGCCTCCGCCAAGACAGGGCAGGAACAATCAGCCCCAGCATTTT. Its protein product is CASSEPPPRQGRNNQPQHF.